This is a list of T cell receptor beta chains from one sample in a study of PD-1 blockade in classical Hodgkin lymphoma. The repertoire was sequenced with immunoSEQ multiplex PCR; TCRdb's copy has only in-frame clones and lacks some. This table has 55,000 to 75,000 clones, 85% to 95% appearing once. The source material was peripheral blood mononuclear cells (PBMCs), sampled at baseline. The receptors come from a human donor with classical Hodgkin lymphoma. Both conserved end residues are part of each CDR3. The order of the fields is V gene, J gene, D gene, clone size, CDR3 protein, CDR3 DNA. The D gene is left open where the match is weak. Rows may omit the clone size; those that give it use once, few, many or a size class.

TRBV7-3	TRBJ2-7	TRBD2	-	CASSLTPTSGVPYEQYF	TGTGCCAGCAGCTTAACGCCCACTAGCGGGGTTCCCTACGAGCAGTACTTC
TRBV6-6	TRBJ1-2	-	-	CASSYLLGAAYGYTF	TGTGCCAGCAGTTACCTTCTGGGGGCAGCCTATGGCTACACCTTC
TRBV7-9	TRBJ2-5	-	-	CASSSLDSQETQYF	TGTGCCAGCAGCTCGCTGGACAGTCAAGAGACCCAGTACTTC
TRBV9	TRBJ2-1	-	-	CASSVGGAGDPNEQFF	TGTGCCAGCAGCGTAGGGGGGGCGGGAGACCCCAATGAGCAGTTCTTC
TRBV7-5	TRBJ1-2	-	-	CVRSPRDRSNYGYTF	TGTGTCAGAAGCCCAAGGGACAGGTCCAACTATGGCTACACCTTC
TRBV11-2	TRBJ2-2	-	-	CADLQEPAPGGTGELFF	TGTGCAGACCTCCAAGAGCCGGCCCCAGGAGGTACCGGGGAGCTGTTTTTT
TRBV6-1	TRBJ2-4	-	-	CASSEGESIQYF	TGTGCCAGCAGTGAAGGAGAGAGCATTCAGTACTTC
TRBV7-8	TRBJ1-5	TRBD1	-	CASSLGSGQGNQPQHF	TGTGCCAGCAGCTTAGGGTCCGGACAGGGGAATCAGCCCCAGCATTTT
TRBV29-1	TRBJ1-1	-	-	CSVVPGGAEAFF	TGCAGCGTTGTACCTGGGGGGGCTGAAGCTTTCTTT
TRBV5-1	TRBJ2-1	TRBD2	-	CASSPSPSGDYNEQFF	TGCGCCAGCAGCCCAAGTCCTAGCGGGGACTACAATGAGCAGTTCTTC
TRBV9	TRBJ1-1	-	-	CASSVASDTEAFF	TGTGCCAGCAGCGTGGCTTCGGACACTGAAGCTTTCTTT
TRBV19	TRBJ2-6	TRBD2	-	CASSRTSGSGANVLTF	TGTGCCAGTAGCCGGACTAGCGGGTCTGGGGCCAACGTCCTGACTTTC
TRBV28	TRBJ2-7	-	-	CASSLGTATYEQYF	TGTGCCAGCAGTTTAGGGACGGCCACCTACGAGCAGTACTTC
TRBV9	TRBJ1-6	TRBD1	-	CASSPDRGSSPLHF	TGTGCCAGCAGCCCAGACAGGGGAAGCTCACCCCTCCACTTT
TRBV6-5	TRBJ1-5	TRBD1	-	CASSRRTGFQPQHF	TGTGCCAGCAGTAGGCGGACAGGGTTCCAGCCCCAGCATTTT
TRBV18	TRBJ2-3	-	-	CASSPGYRDEIGDTQYF	TGTGCCAGCTCACCAGGGTACAGGGATGAAATTGGAGATACGCAGTATTTT
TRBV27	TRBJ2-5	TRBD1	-	CARGGRVRGETQYF	TGTGCCAGAGGGGGCAGGGTGAGAGGAGAGACCCAGTACTTC
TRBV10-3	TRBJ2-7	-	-	CAISESEPGRDEQYF	TGTGCCATCAGTGAGTCGGAGCCCGGAAGGGACGAGCAGTACTTC
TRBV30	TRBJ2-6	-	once	CAWSGTYSGANVLTF	TGTGCCTGGAGTGGAACTTACTCTGGGGCCAACGTCCTGACTTTC
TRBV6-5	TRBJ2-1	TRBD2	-	CASSSFRLAGRNEQFF	TGTGCCAGCAGTTCCTTTCGACTAGCGGGAAGGAATGAGCAGTTCTTC
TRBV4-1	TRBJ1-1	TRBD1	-	CASSPGQGYTEAFF	TGCGCCAGCAGCCCGGGACAGGGCTACACTGAAGCTTTCTTT
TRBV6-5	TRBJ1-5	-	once	CASSYRGTSNQPQHF	TGTGCCAGCAGTTACCGGGGGACTAGCAATCAGCCCCAGCATTTT
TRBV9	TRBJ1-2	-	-	CASSVYRQADYGYTF	TGTGCCAGCAGCGTTTACCGCCAGGCCGACTATGGCTACACCTTC
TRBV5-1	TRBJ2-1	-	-	CASSLDGSSYNEQFF	TGCGCCAGCAGCTTGGACGGGAGCTCCTACAATGAGCAGTTCTTC
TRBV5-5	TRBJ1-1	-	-	CASSLVLDTEAFF	TGTGCCAGCAGCTTGGTGTTAGACACTGAAGCTTTCTTT
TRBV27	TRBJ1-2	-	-	CASSLGPPREGTYGYTF	TGTGCCAGCAGTTTAGGTCCCCCCAGAGAGGGTACCTATGGCTACACCTTC
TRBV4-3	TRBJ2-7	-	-	CASSQGLATYEQYF	TGCGCCAGCAGCCAAGGTTTGGCAACCTACGAGCAGTACTTC
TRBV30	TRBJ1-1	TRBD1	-	CAWEDRGTEAFF	TGTGCCTGGGAGGACAGGGGCACTGAAGCTTTCTTT
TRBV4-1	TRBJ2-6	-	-	CASSQETAPSGANVLTF	TGCGCCAGCAGCCAAGAAACGGCCCCCTCTGGGGCCAACGTCCTGACTTTC
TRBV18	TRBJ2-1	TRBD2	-	CASSPLAGGFYNEQFF	TGTGCCAGCTCACCCCTAGCGGGCGGATTTTACAATGAGCAGTTCTTC
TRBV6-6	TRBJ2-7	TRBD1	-	CASSHLRAGGYEQYF	TGTGCCAGCAGCCACCTTAGGGCAGGGGGCTACGAGCAGTACTTC
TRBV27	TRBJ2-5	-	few	CASSPVAEVPQETQYF	TGTGCCAGCAGTCCAGTAGCGGAAGTACCACAAGAGACCCAGTACTTC
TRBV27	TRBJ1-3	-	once	CASSRGNSGNTIYF	TGTGCCAGCAGTAGGGGTAACTCTGGAAACACCATATATTTT
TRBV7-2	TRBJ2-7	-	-	CASSLGGLEQYF	TGTGCCAGCAGCTTAGGGGGGCTCGAGCAGTACTTC
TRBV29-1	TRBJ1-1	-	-	CSVLYVEAFF	TGCAGCGTTTTGTACGTGGAAGCTTTCTTT
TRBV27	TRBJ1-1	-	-	CASSPLGGGMNTEAFF	TGTGCCAGCAGTCCGCTGGGAGGGGGGATGAACACTGAAGCTTTCTTT